This T cell receptor (beta chain) originates from a study of blood T cell repertoires in COVID-19. Study at large: Material from acute and convalescent COVID-19 was sourced from the United States, Italy and Spain.

Patients in Seattle were enrolled during active infection, then followed longitudinally. CDR1 is GTSNPN and CDR2 is SVGIG in the germline V gene (reference sequence). V lost 5 bases and J lost 8, with 9 bases in between. The CDR3 length is 10 residues. Assay used: immunoSEQ multiplex PCR; TCRdb lists only in-frame clones, some missing. The sample contains 410,000 or so clones, about nine tenths of which appear only once. Sequencing used peripheral blood. This clonotype originated in a woman aged 40 to 55 with COVID-19, enrolled during active disease. This sequence joins TRBV30 and TRBJ1-2; D perhaps matches TRBD1 (6 bases). The CDR3, as DNA: TGTGCCTGGGGGCAGGGGGGCTACACCTTC. Protein product: CAWGQGGYTF.